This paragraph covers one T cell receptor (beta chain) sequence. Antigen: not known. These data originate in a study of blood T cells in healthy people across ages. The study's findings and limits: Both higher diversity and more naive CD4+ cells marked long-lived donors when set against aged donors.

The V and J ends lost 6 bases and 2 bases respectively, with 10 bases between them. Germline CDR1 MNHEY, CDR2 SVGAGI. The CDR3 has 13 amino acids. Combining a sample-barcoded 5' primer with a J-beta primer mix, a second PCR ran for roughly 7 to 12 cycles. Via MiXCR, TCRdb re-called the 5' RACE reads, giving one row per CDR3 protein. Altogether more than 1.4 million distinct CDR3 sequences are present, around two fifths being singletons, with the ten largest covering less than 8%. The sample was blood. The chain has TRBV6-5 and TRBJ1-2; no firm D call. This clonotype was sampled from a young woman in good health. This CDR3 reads CASRQQINYGYTF. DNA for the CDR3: TGTGCCAGCAGACAACAGATCAACTATGGCTACACCTTC.